This T cell receptor beta chain was captured by sequencing in a study of cytomegalovirus exposure and HLA in healthy donors. The primer mix had 60 Vbeta and 13 Jbeta primers. Produced via immunoSEQ multiplex PCR; TCRdb's table is partial and in-frame only. The top ten hold roughly 1.6% of the sample, which has under 300,000 clones, around 90% seen once. The germline V gene has CDR1 SGHNT and CDR2 YYREEE (reference sequence). V was shortened by 2 bases and J by 0 bases, with 14 bases between the two germline ends. This CDR3 is 16 amino acids long. The V gene is TRBV5-4, the J gene TRBJ1-2, with D maybe TRBD1 (5 bases). The TCR was taken from a girl aged 2-10 years in good health and CMV-seronegative. The specimen sequenced was PBMCs. The CDR3 reads CASSFVFQGPNYGYTF. The CDR3 DNA reads as TGTGCCAGCAGCTTTGTGTTCCAGGGTCCTAACTATGGCTACACCTTC. The entire variable domain, with the rest obtained from reference TRBV5-4 and TRBJ1-2, is as follows: ETGVTQSPTHLIKTRGQQVTLRCSSQSGHNTVSWYQQALGQGPQFIFQYYREEENGRGNFPPRFSGLQFPNYSSELNVNALELDDSALYLCASSFVFQGPNYGYTFGSGTRLTVV.